The 17 T cell receptor beta chains given below trace back to one sample, sequenced in a study of spatial heterogeneity in lung cancer. Each CDR3 protein gets one entry after TCRdb re-called the 5' RACE reads with MiXCR. The sample lists approximately 40,000 distinct CDR3 sequences, approximately 5.5% seen once, with less than 30% in the top ten. Time point of the sample: sample taken at primary tumor resection. The sequenced sample was PBMCs, obtained at surgery. The receptors shown here come from a female donor with early-stage non-small cell lung cancer.

This rearrangement joins TRBV6-6 to TRBJ1-1, with D tentatively TRBD1 (5 bases). Trimming removed 5 bases at V and 1 base at J, with 8 bases between. The CDR3 extends over 13 amino acids. CDR1 and CDR2 (germline): MNHNY, SVGAGI (reference sequence). The CDR3 DNA reads as TGTGCCAGCAGTACCACAGGGAACACTGAAGCTTTCTTT. Amino acids: CASSTTGNTEAFF.

This clonotype turned up a few times. The chain is built from TRBV11-3 and TRBJ1-2; D gene ambiguous. Looked up from germline, CDR1 is SGHNT and CDR2 is YENEEA. The germline V and J ends were trimmed by 2 bases and 3 bases, with 10 bases remaining between them. There are 14 residues in the CDR3. This CDR3 reads CASSLFYEYYGYTF. CDR3 sequence (DNA): TGTGCCAGCAGCTTATTTTATGAGTACTATGGCTACACCTTC.

This clonotype was seen repeatedly, ten times or more. The chain carries TRBV7-9 and TRBJ1-2; D perhaps matches TRBD1 (5 bases). Germline CDR1 is SEHNR and CDR2 is FQNEAQ (reference sequence). The CDR3 sequence is 14 residues long. The V end lost 5 bases, the J end lost 7 bases, and 17 bases lay between the germline ends. DNA of the CDR3: TGTGCCAGCAGCGGCGATGGGACCTACCTTGGCTACACCTTC. Translated: CASSGDGTYLGYTF.

This clonotype was seen repeatedly, ten times or more. The chain uses TRBV6-6 and TRBJ1-1; 7 positions agree with TRBD1. Germline CDR1 reads MNHNY; CDR2 reads SVGAGI (reference sequence). This CDR3 is built from 14 residues. The ends lost 5 bases at V and 6 bases at J; junction bases unmatched: 9. The CDR3 here is CASSPIDRVPEAFF. The CDR3 DNA is TGTGCCAGCAGTCCTATCGACAGGGTGCCTGAAGCTTTCTTT.

The chain is built from TRBV20-1 and TRBJ2-3; 12 bases map to TRBD2. The germline V gene has CDR1 DFQATT and CDR2 SNEGSKA (reference sequence). After removal of 6 bases from V and 0 bases from J, the junction contained 10 bases not matched to a gene. The CDR3 totals 17 residues. The CDR3: CSALLAGGPPSTDTQYF. The CDR3 DNA is TGCAGTGCCCTACTAGCGGGGGGACCTCCTAGCACAGATACGCAGTATTTT.

The genes are TRBV20-1 and TRBJ2-5; D tentatively reads TRBD1 or TRBD2 (5 bases each). The CDR3 runs 13 residues. Germline V gene sequence: CDR1 DFQATT, CDR2 SNEGSKA (reference sequence). V lost 6 bases and J 3 bases, leaving 14 bases between the germline ends. The CDR3 loop is CSAPGLGEETQYF. DNA of the CDR3: TGCAGTGCCCCAGGGTTGGGGGAAGAGACCCAGTACTTC.

In this sample, this clonotype turned up many times. The rearrangement links TRBV14 to TRBJ2-1, with 15 bases matching TRBD2. V lost 0 bases to trimming and J lost 7 bases; unmatched junction nucleotides: 13. The germline V gene encodes CDR1 SGHDN and CDR2 FVKESK. The CDR3 consists of 20 residues. The CDR3 loop is CASSQEARGLAGGLGNEQFF. DNA for the CDR3: TGTGCCAGCAGCCAAGAGGCCCGAGGACTAGCGGGGGGGCTGGGGAATGAGCAGTTCTTC.

This clonotype was found many times. The rearrangement uses TRBV4-1 and TRBJ1-2; D is perhaps TRBD1 (5 bases). The CDR3 contains 14 residues. The V end lost 1 base, the J end lost 8 bases, and 14 bases lay between the germline ends. Germline CDR1 and CDR2: MGHRA and YSYEKL. The CDR3 DNA sequence: TGCGCCAGCAGCCAAGTGGTAGGGGAGAAAGGCTACACCTTC. Translated, it gives CASSQVVGEKGYTF.

J is TRBJ1-3 and V is TRBV5-1; D unresolved. CDR1 and CDR2 (germline): SGHRS, YFSETQ. There are 16 residues in the CDR3. V lost 0 bases to trimming and J lost 2 bases, with 12 bases between them. The CDR3 loop reads CASSLAGSATGNTIYF. CDR3 DNA: TGCGCCAGCAGCTTGGCAGGCTCGGCGACTGGAAACACCATATATTTT.

This clonotype was observed at least ten times. The chain couples TRBV2 to TRBJ2-3; D not certain. The germline CDR1 and CDR2 sequences are SNHLY and FYNNEI. The ends were cut back, 7 bases at V and 2 bases at J, with 4 bases in the middle. There are 11 residues in the CDR3. The CDR3: CASTTTDTQYF. The CDR3 nucleotides are TGTGCCAGCACTACCACAGATACGCAGTATTTT.

The rearrangement links TRBV10-3 to TRBJ2-3, with no clear D. V gave up 4 bases and J gave up 5 bases, with 13 bases separating them. The CDR3 consists of 14 residues. CDR1 and CDR2 from the germline V gene are ENHRY and SYGVKD. The CDR3 nucleotides read TGTGCCATCAGTGTGGGAAATATTGGAGATACGCAGTATTTT. Residues: CAISVGNIGDTQYF.

The chain is built from TRBV5-8 and TRBJ2-1, with unresolved D. In germline, CDR1 is SGHTS, CDR2 YDEGEE. The CDR3 is 15 amino acids. The ends were cut back, 0 bases at V and 3 bases at J, with 10 bases in the middle. The CDR3 sequence is CASSLEGGDYNEQFF. CDR3 DNA sequence: TGTGCCAGCAGCTTGGAAGGCGGAGACTACAATGAGCAGTTCTTC.

In this sample, this clonotype turned up many times. In nucleotides, the CDR3 is TGCAGTGCTGGAAAAGGACAGGGTAGCCAGCCCCAGCATTTT. Its translation is CSAGKGQGSQPQHF. This chain links TRBV20-1 with TRBJ1-5; 8 nucleotides match TRBD1. CDR3 length equals 14 residues. V shed 5 bases and J 7 bases; nucleotides not matched to a gene: 10. Germline V gene sequence: CDR1 DFQATT, CDR2 SNEGSKA (reference sequence).

This clonotype occurred many times. V and J are TRBV20-1 and TRBJ2-7, with TRBD2 matching over 8 bases. Germline-derived CDR1 and CDR2 are DFQATT and SNEGSKA (reference sequence). The CDR3 is 15 residues long. Trimming took 0 bases from V and 2 from J; bases not matched to a gene: 6. CDR3 in amino acids: CSARDSGGGPYEQYF. The CDR3 DNA sequence: TGCAGTGCTAGAGATTCAGGCGGGGGGCCCTACGAGCAGTACTTC.

This chain uses TRBV28 with TRBJ1-3; D remains ambiguous. The germline V gene has CDR1 MDHEN and CDR2 SYDVKM. Trimming stripped 10 bases from V and 1 base from J, with 14 bases between. The CDR3 covers 14 residues. Here the CDR3 reads CATRFPGSGNTIYF. CDR3 bases: TGTGCCACCAGATTCCCGGGTTCTGGAAACACCATATATTTT. Full variable domain (remainder filled in from reference TRBV28 and TRBJ1-3): DVKVTQSSRYLVKRTGEKVFLECVQDMDHENMFWYRQDPGLGLRLIYFSYDVKMKEKGDIPEGYSVSREKKERFSLILESASTNQTSMYLCATRFPGSGNTIYFGEGSWLTVV.

This clonotype appeared many times. The chain is built from TRBV5-6 and TRBJ2-1; 8 bases are shared with TRBD2. The germline V gene has CDR1 SGHDT and CDR2 YYEEEE. Losses at the gene ends were 2 bases for V and 4 bases for J; bases not matched to a gene: 5. The CDR3 sequence is 15 residues long. The CDR3 DNA is TGTGCCAGCAGCTTAGCGGGGGCGGGTTACAATGAGCAGTTCTTC. Encoded protein: CASSLAGAGYNEQFF.

The chain is built from TRBV15 and TRBJ2-1, with TRBD2 matching 13 bases. The V segment lost 2 bases and the J segment 4 bases; nucleotides outside the gene matches: 2. The germline CDR1 and CDR2 sequences are LNHNV and YYDKDF (reference sequence). The CDR3 covers 16 residues. The CDR3 reads CATSRSTSGGYNEQFF. As DNA, the CDR3 is TGTGCCACCAGCAGATCGACTAGCGGGGGGTACAATGAGCAGTTCTTC.